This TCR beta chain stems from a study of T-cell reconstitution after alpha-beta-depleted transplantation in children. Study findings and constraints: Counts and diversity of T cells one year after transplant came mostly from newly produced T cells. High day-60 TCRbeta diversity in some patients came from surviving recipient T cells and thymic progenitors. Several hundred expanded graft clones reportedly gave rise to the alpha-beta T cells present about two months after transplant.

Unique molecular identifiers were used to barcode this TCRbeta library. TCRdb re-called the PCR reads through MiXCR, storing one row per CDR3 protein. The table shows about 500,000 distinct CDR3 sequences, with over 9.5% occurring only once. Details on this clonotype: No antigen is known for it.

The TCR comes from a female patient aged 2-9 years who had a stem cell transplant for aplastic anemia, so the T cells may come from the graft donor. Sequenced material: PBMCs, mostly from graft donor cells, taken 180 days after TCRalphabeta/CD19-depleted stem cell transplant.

CDR3: CASSLATSGGLEQYF. The CDR3 DNA reads TGTGCCAGCAGCTTAGCAACTAGCGGGGGGCTGGAGCAGTACTTC. The V call is TRBV7-2, the J call TRBJ2-7, with 12 bases identical to TRBD2. The germline V gene has CDR1 SGHTA and CDR2 FQGNSA. The CDR3 sequence is 15 residues long. The V and J ends lost 0 bases and 7 bases, in that order; junction bases with no gene match: 4. The entire variable domain, with the rest obtained from reference TRBV7-2 and TRBJ2-7, is as follows: GAGVSQSPSNKVTEKGKDVELRCDPISGHTALYWYRQSLGQGLEFLIYFQGNSAPDKSGLPSDRFSAERTGGSVSTLTIQRTQQEDSAVYLCASSLATSGGLEQYFGPGTRLTVT.